The text below deals with one T cell receptor beta chain. The antigen is unknown. This specimen comes from a study of cytomegalovirus exposure and HLA in healthy donors. Study in general: The roughly 110 validation repertoires matched the 600 to 700 first-cohort repertoires in platform, a later analysis reported.

Clones were sequenced by immunoSEQ multiplex PCR, and TCRdb holds only the in-frame ones, with some missing. The sample gives hundreds of thousands of clones, 70% to 90% of which show up once; roughly 1.2% is in the top ten. General study findings and limits: Rarity held for most TCR sequences, but there were some public TCRs that occurred in many donors. In vitro experiments confirmed that three CMV-associated chains were specific for CMV antigens.

Germline V gene data show CDR1 as LNHDA and CDR2 as SQIVND (reference sequence). With 5 bases removed from V and 5 bases from J, the gap between germline ends came to 15 bases. The CDR3 covers 14 residues. Sequenced material: PBMCs. The clonotype was recovered from a woman younger than 45 in good health and CMV-seropositive. The J gene is TRBJ2-5, the V gene TRBV19; D may be TRBD1 (6 bases). CDR3 residues: CASSPTGLLETQYF. The CDR3 DNA reads as TGTGCCAGTAGTCCAACAGGGCTCTTGGAGACCCAGTACTTC.